This TCR beta chain was sequenced for a study of cytomegalovirus exposure and HLA in healthy donors. Notes on the study in general: Later on, an analysis found that several of the most significant clusters appeared to be linked to common viral pathogens, which included parvovirus B19. High sensitivity and specificity were reportedly achieved when the classifier diagnosed cytomegalovirus status.

PCR amplification relied on 60 Vbeta primers (plus 13 Jbeta primers). Method: immunoSEQ multiplex PCR; TCRdb's copy keeps in-frame clones and lacks some. The table lists 63,000 or so clones, around 73% of them singletons. Germline V gene data show CDR1 as MNHNY and CDR2 as SVGAGI (reference sequence). This CDR3 spans 13 amino acids. The V gene lost 4 bases and the J gene lost 5 bases, with 12 bases spanning the gap. This clone was seen a few times. As yet, its antigen is unknown. The TCR sequence derives from a man aged 50 to 60 in good health and CMV-seronegative. This chain connects TRBV6-6 to TRBJ2-7; a weak D match, TRBD1 (5 bases). Sequencing was performed on PBMCs. CDR3 amino acids: CASSSTDSHEQYF. The CDR3 coding sequence is TGTGCCAGCAGTTCCACTGACAGCCACGAGCAGTACTTC.